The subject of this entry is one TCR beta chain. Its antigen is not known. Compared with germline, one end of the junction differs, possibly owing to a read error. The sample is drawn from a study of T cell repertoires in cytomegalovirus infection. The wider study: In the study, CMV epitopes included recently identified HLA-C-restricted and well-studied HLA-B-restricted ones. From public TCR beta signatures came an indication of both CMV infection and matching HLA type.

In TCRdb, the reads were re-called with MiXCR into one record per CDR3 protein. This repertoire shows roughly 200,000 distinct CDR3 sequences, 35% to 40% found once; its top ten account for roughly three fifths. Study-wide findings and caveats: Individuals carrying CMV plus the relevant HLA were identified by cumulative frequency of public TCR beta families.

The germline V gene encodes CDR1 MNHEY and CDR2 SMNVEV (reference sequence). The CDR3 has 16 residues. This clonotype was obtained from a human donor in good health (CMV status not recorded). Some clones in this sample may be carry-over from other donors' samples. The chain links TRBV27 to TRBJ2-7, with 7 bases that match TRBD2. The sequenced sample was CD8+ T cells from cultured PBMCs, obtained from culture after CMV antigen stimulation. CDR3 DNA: TGTGCAAGCAGTTTAGTTGGGCTAGCGGTATCCTACGAGCCGTACTTC. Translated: CASSLVGLAVSYEPYF.